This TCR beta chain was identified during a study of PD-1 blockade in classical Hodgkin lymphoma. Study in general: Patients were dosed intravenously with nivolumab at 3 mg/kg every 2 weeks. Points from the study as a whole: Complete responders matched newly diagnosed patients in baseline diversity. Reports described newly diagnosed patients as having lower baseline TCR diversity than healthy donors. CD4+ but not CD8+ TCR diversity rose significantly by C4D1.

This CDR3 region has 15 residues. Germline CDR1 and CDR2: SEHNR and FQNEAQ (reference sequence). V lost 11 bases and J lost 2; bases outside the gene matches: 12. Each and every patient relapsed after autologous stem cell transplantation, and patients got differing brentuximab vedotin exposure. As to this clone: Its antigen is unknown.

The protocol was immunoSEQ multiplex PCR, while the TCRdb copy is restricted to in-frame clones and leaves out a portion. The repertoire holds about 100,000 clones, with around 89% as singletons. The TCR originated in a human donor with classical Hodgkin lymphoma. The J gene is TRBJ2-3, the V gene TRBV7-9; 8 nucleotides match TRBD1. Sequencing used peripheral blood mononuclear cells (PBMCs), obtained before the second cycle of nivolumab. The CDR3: CARQGGTGNTDTQYF. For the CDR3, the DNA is TGTGCCCGCCAAGGGGGGACAGGAAACACAGATACGCAGTATTTT.